A selection of T cell receptor beta chains follows, all from one sample in a study of metastatic and nonmetastatic thyroid tumors. TCRdb reanalyzed the PCR reads via MiXCR. The sample has 30,000 to 35,000 clones; roughly a sixth are singletons. The specimen was blood. All receptors come from a female donor with papillary thyroid cancer or a benign thyroid nodule (not recorded which). Some clones in this sample may be carry-over from other donors' samples. Both conserved end residues are part of each CDR3. Fields, in order: D gene, clone size, J gene, V gene, CDR3 DNA, CDR3 protein. A D gene is named only where the DNA matches it firmly. The size of a clone is reported for some rows only, either as once, few or many, or as a class for expanded clones.

d_call: -; clone_size: once; j_call: TRBJ1-6; v_call: TRBV4-1; cdr3_nt: TGCGCCAGCAGCGGGTGGGGGGCAAGTTCACCCCTCCACTTT; cdr3_aa: CASSGWGASSPLHF
d_call: TRBD1; clone_size: medium-sized; j_call: TRBJ1-2; v_call: TRBV28; cdr3_nt: TGTGCCAGCAGTTTATTGCCTAGGGGGCGACCGAATGGCTACACCTTC; cdr3_aa: CASSLLPRGRPNGYTF
d_call: -; clone_size: -; j_call: TRBJ2-7; v_call: TRBV7-2; cdr3_nt: TGTGCCAGCAGCTTAGCATCAAGCTCCGGCGAGCAGTACTTC; cdr3_aa: CASSLASSSGEQYF
d_call: TRBD2; clone_size: many; j_call: TRBJ2-1; v_call: TRBV11-1; cdr3_nt: TGTGCCAGCAGCTTAGGGGCTAGCGGGACGAGCTCCTACAATGAGCAGTTCTTC; cdr3_aa: CASSLGASGTSSYNEQFF
d_call: -; clone_size: many; j_call: TRBJ1-6; v_call: TRBV30; cdr3_nt: TGTGCCATGATTGGGGATAATTCACCCCTCCACTTT; cdr3_aa: CAMIGDNSPLHF
d_call: TRBD2; clone_size: -; j_call: TRBJ2-2; v_call: TRBV6-2/TRBV6-3; cdr3_nt: TGTGCCAGCAGATCCTGGGCAAGACTAGCGGAGGAGAACACCGGGGAGCTGTTTTTT; cdr3_aa: CASRSWARLAEENTGELFF
d_call: TRBD2; clone_size: many; j_call: TRBJ2-2; v_call: TRBV7-3; cdr3_nt: TGTGCCAGCAGCTTAACGGTCGAGCGGGGAAACACCGGGGAGCTGTTTTTT; cdr3_aa: CASSLTVERGNTGELFF
d_call: -; clone_size: -; j_call: TRBJ1-6; v_call: TRBV30; cdr3_nt: TGTGCCTGGACCTCATCTTTATATAATTCACCCCTCCACTTT; cdr3_aa: CAWTSSLYNSPLHF
d_call: -; clone_size: many; j_call: TRBJ2-5; v_call: TRBV20-1; cdr3_nt: TGCAGTGCTAGAGATCGAGGCAGGGTGGCACAAGAGACCCAGTACTTC; cdr3_aa: CSARDRGRVAQETQYF
d_call: TRBD2; clone_size: few; j_call: TRBJ2-7; v_call: TRBV2; cdr3_nt: TGTGCCAGCAGGCAGACTAGCTACGACTACGAGCAGTACTTC; cdr3_aa: CASRQTSYDYEQYF
d_call: TRBD2; clone_size: many; j_call: TRBJ2-7; v_call: TRBV12-3/TRBV12-4; cdr3_nt: TGTGCCAGCAGTCAGACTAGCGGGAGGAACGAGCAGTACTTC; cdr3_aa: CASSQTSGRNEQYF
d_call: -; clone_size: many; j_call: TRBJ2-3; v_call: TRBV11-2; cdr3_nt: TGTGCCAGCAGCTTAGAGTCCGGTGGTAGCGCTACTAGCACAGATACGCAGTATTTT; cdr3_aa: CASSLESGGSATSTDTQYF
d_call: -; clone_size: medium-sized; j_call: TRBJ2-2; v_call: TRBV12-3/TRBV12-4; cdr3_nt: TGTGCCAGCAGTTTAACAGGGAAAACCGGGGAGCTGTTTTTT; cdr3_aa: CASSLTGKTGELFF
d_call: TRBD1; clone_size: few; j_call: TRBJ2-7; v_call: TRBV28; cdr3_nt: TGTGCCAGCAGGGGCGGGACAGGGCTCTCCTACGAGCAGTACTTC; cdr3_aa: CASRGGTGLSYEQYF
d_call: -; clone_size: many; j_call: TRBJ1-2; v_call: TRBV18; cdr3_nt: TGTGCCAGCTCACCGAACTCAGCAAGCTATGGCTACACCTTC; cdr3_aa: CASSPNSASYGYTF
d_call: -; clone_size: many; j_call: TRBJ2-6; v_call: TRBV9; cdr3_nt: TGTGCCAGCAGCGAGCCGGTGGGCCCTGTCTCTGGGGCCAACGTCCTGACTTTC; cdr3_aa: CASSEPVGPVSGANVLTF
d_call: -; clone_size: -; j_call: TRBJ2-6; v_call: TRBV30; cdr3_nt: TGTGCCTGGGTGTTTTGTGGGGCCAACGTCCTGACTTTC; cdr3_aa: CAWVFCGANVLTF
d_call: -; clone_size: many; j_call: TRBJ2-7; v_call: TRBV3-1; cdr3_nt: TGTGCCAGCAGCCAAGATTTGGCGAGAACCTACGAGCAGTACTTC; cdr3_aa: CASSQDLARTYEQYF
d_call: -; clone_size: many; j_call: TRBJ1-6; v_call: TRBV11-2; cdr3_nt: TGTGCCAGCAGCTACGGGAAGGGGTCACCTCTCCACTTT; cdr3_aa: CASSYGKGSPLHF
d_call: -; clone_size: few; j_call: TRBJ1-1; v_call: TRBV6-2/TRBV6-3; cdr3_nt: TGTGCCAGCAGAATACGGGAAACGGGGGTATTCGTTACTGAAGCTTTCTTT; cdr3_aa: CASRIRETGVFVTEAFF
d_call: -; clone_size: -; j_call: TRBJ2-2; v_call: TRBV7-2; cdr3_nt: TGTGCCAGCAGCTTAGCGGCAAAACGGGGGACCGGGGAGCTGTTTTTT; cdr3_aa: CASSLAAKRGTGELFF
d_call: TRBD1; clone_size: many; j_call: TRBJ1-4; v_call: TRBV29-1; cdr3_nt: TGCAGCGCATTGACGACAGGGAATGAAAAACTGTTTTTT; cdr3_aa: CSALTTGNEKLFF
d_call: -; clone_size: -; j_call: TRBJ2-7; v_call: TRBV6-2/TRBV6-3; cdr3_nt: TGTGCCAGCAGTTCACATCGTAGCTCCTACGATCAGTACTTC; cdr3_aa: CASSSHRSSYDQYF
d_call: -; clone_size: -; j_call: TRBJ2-7; v_call: TRBV2; cdr3_nt: TGTGCCAGCAGTGAAGCCCCGTTGGTGTACTTC; cdr3_aa: CASSEAPLVYF